This record concerns one T cell receptor beta chain sequence. Sequenced by immunoSEQ multiplex PCR; TCRdb stores in-frame clones only, minus some. The sample has about 70,000 clones; 89% are singletons. This sample is drawn from a study of OX40 agonist ivuxolimab in advanced cancers. Sequencing used CD4+ or CD8+ T cells sorted from blood, obtained in a trial of the OX40 agonist ivuxolimab. The sequence was obtained from an adult with an advanced solid tumor such as melanoma, head and neck, liver or kidney cancer.

CDR3 DNA sequence: TGCGCCAGCAGCTTGGGTCAAGTCTCTGAAGCTTTCTTT. It translates to CASSLGQVSEAFF. The chain is built from TRBV5-1 and TRBJ1-1; D unresolved. CDR1 and CDR2 (germline): SGHRS, YFSETQ. The CDR3 is made up of 13 amino acids. V lost 0 bases and J lost 6, with 9 bases in between.